Below are 19 T cell receptor beta chains sequenced from a single sample in a study of response to subunit inactivated influenza vaccine. TCRdb redid the calling of the RT-PCR reads with MiXCR, one entry per CDR3 protein. Of about 500,000 distinct CDR3 sequences detected, 16% appear once; the ten largest clones hold approximately 3%. Sequenced material: CD4+ T cells sorted from PBMCs, taken approximately 25 months after vaccination. The receptors originated from a man aged 50-75 years who received an inactivated influenza vaccine.

The V gene is TRBV20-1, the J gene TRBJ2-3; D is unresolved. Trimming stripped 3 bases from V and 4 bases from J, with 5 bases between. The CDR3 contains 11 residues. CDR1 is DFQATT and CDR2 is SNEGSKA in the germline V gene (reference sequence). The CDR3 DNA reads as TGCAGTGCTAGGGCGTCAGATACGCAGTATTTT. Protein product: CSARASDTQYF.

Ten or more counts support this clonotype. The V gene is TRBV20-1, the J gene TRBJ1-5; 9 nucleotides agree with TRBD1. Germline CDR1 is DFQATT and CDR2 is SNEGSKA (reference sequence). After removal of 5 bases from V and 5 bases from J, the junction contained 10 bases not matched to a gene. The CDR3 length is 15 residues. In nucleotides, the CDR3 is TGCAGTGCTTCCGTACCAACAGGGGGCCATCAGCCCCAGCATTTT. The encoded protein is CSASVPTGGHQPQHF.

This clonotype was seen just once. One end of the junction fails to match germline, which may point to a read error. The V and J genes are TRBV18 and TRBJ2-5; 9 bases fit TRBD1. Germline values: CDR1 KGHSH, CDR2 LQKENI. CDR3 size: 16 residues. The CDR3 DNA sequence: TGTGCCAGTTCACTGCTCACCGGGACAGGGAAGCAGACCCAGTACTTC. It encodes CASSLLTGTGKQTQYF.

The CDR3 protein is CASSLEAGRSSYEQYF. CDR3 DNA: TGTGCCAGCAGTTTAGAGGCGGGGCGTTCCTCCTACGAGCAGTACTTC. The V call is TRBV27, the J call TRBJ2-7; possibly TRBD2 for D (6 bases). Between the trimmed V and J ends, which lost 2 bases and 0 bases, there was a span of 14 bases. This CDR3 contains 16 residues. In germline, CDR1 is MNHEY, CDR2 SMNVEV (reference sequence).

This clonotype was seen ten or more times. The V call is TRBV6-5, the J call TRBJ1-1; D not resolved. Germline CDR1 MNHEY, CDR2 SVGAGI. The CDR3 is 13 amino acids. Trimming took off 4 bases at V and 5 bases at J, with 11 bases between the two ends. The CDR3, as DNA: TGTGCCAGCAGTTCCGGACCGAGGACTGAAGCTTTCTTT. Translated, it gives CASSSGPRTEAFF.

This clonotype was seen only a few times. The V call is TRBV5-1, the J call TRBJ2-2; D is unclear. This CDR3 spans 15 amino acids. Per germline, CDR1 SGHRS and CDR2 YFSETQ. The ends were cut back, 1 base at V and 0 bases at J, with 7 bases in the middle. The CDR3 DNA reads TGCGCCAGCAGCTTGAGTCCCACGAACACCGGGGAGCTGTTTTTT. This encodes CASSLSPTNTGELFF.

In its sample, this clonotype was seen many times. In DNA form, the CDR3 reads TGCAGTGCCTCCGGGACAGGGGGCCTCAGCTCCTACGAGCAGTACTTC. Translation gives CSASGTGGLSSYEQYF. This rearrangement joins TRBV20-1 to TRBJ2-7, with TRBD1 matching over 12 bases. This CDR3 is built from 16 residues. In germline, CDR1 is DFQATT, CDR2 SNEGSKA (reference sequence). With V trimmed by 6 bases and J by 0 bases, 9 bases remained unmatched.

This clonotype occurred a few times. This chain links TRBV11-2 with TRBJ2-7; unclear D gene. Trimming shortened V by 6 bases and J by 0 bases, and 12 bases separated the two germline ends. The germline gives CDR1 SGHAT, CDR2 FQNNGV. The CDR3 sequence is 14 residues long. DNA for the CDR3: TGTGCCAGCAGACCAGGCTTCCTCTCCTACGAGCAGTACTTC. Translation gives CASRPGFLSYEQYF.

This clonotype occurred a few times. V usage is TRBV6-5 and J usage is TRBJ2-3; D possibly corresponds to TRBD1 (5 bases). Germline V CDR1 and CDR2: MNHEY, SVGAGI. CDR3 length equals 13 residues. V dropped 2 bases and J dropped 4 bases, with 7 bases sitting between them. The CDR3 sequence: CASSYGRADTQYF. In DNA form, the CDR3 reads TGTGCCAGCAGTTACGGCAGGGCAGATACGCAGTATTTT.

The rearrangement joins TRBV5-4 to TRBJ2-7; D is undetermined. Deletions cut 0 bases from V and 2 bases from J, with 9 bases between. In germline, CDR1 is SGHNT, CDR2 YYREEE (reference sequence). This CDR3 is 14 amino acids long. The CDR3 reads CASSLALRPYEQYF. The CDR3 nucleotides are TGTGCCAGCAGCTTGGCCCTCAGGCCCTACGAGCAGTACTTC.

CDR3 loop: CASSDPRATYEQYF. DNA of the CDR3: TGTGCCAGCAGTGACCCGAGGGCGACCTACGAGCAGTACTTC. The chain combines TRBV2 with TRBJ2-7, with TRBD2 as a possible D gene (5 bases). V lost 3 bases, J lost 2 bases, and 11 bases lay in between. The CDR3 spans 14 residues. CDR1 and CDR2 (germline): SNHLY, FYNNEI.

V is TRBV20-1 and J is TRBJ2-3; D uncertain. The CDR3 sequence is 13 residues long. V gave up 2 bases and J gave up 1 base, with 7 bases separating them. Germline V gene data show CDR1 as DFQATT and CDR2 as SNEGSKA (reference sequence). In nucleotides, the CDR3 is TGCAGTGCTAGATTTTTCGGCACAGATACGCAGTATTTT. It codes for CSARFFGTDTQYF.

This clonotype came up a few times. The J gene is TRBJ2-3, the V gene TRBV10-1; weak D call: TRBD2 (6 bases). Per the germline V gene, CDR1 is WNHNN and CDR2 is SYGVQD (reference sequence). Trimming took off 6 bases at V and 0 bases at J, with 13 bases between the two ends. The CDR3 has 15 residues. The DNA for the CDR3 is TGCGCCAGCAGGGCTGGGGGGACTAGCACAGATACGCAGTATTTT. Translation gives CASRAGGTSTDTQYF.

This clonotype turned up a few times. This rearrangement joins TRBV3-1 to TRBJ2-1; weak D call: TRBD2 (7 bases). Per germline, CDR1 LGHDT and CDR2 YNNKEL (reference sequence). With 0 bases removed from V and 4 bases from J, the gap between germline ends came to 25 bases. The CDR3 totals 20 residues. CDR3 sequence: CASSQDGGGTRVPPYNEQFF. The CDR3 region has the DNA TGTGCCAGCAGCCAAGATGGCGGGGGCACCAGGGTACCTCCATACAATGAGCAGTTCTTC.

The V gene is TRBV4-2, the J gene TRBJ2-5, with D unresolved. V lost 4 bases, J lost 5 bases, and 17 bases lay in between. The CDR3 is made up of 15 amino acids. CDR1 is LGHNA and CDR2 is YNFKEQ in the germline V gene. Here the CDR3 DNA reads TGTGCCAGCAGCCTGTTCGGTTCGGCCGGGGAGACCCAGTACTTC. It specifies CASSLFGSAGETQYF.

This clonotype was detected a few times. V is TRBV4-3 and J is TRBJ2-6; no firm D call. Per germline, CDR1 LGHNA and CDR2 YSLEER. V gave up 0 bases and J gave up 4 bases, with 4 bases separating them. The CDR3 covers 14 residues. CDR3 residues: CASSQEPGANVLTF. CDR3 nucleotides: TGCGCCAGCAGCCAAGAACCCGGGGCCAACGTCCTGACTTTC.

This clonotype was observed a few times. The rearrangement uses TRBV29-1 and TRBJ1-5; TRBD1 is a possible D gene (5 bases). Trimming took 6 bases from V and 3 from J, leaving 9 bases between them. This CDR3 has 12 residues. CDR1 SQVTM and CDR2 ANQGSEA come from the germline V gene. As DNA, the CDR3 is TGCAGCGTGACAGTTAACAATCAGCCCCAGCATTTT. Translated: CSVTVNNQPQHF.

The V gene is TRBV7-2, the J gene TRBJ2-2, with D possibly being TRBD1 or TRBD2 (6 bases each). Trimming removed 2 bases at V and 0 bases at J, with 10 bases between. CDR3 length equals 16 residues. Germline CDR1 and CDR2: SGHTA and FQGNSA. In nucleotides, the CDR3 is TGTGCCAGCAGCTTAAACGGGGGCGCGAACACCGGGGAGCTGTTTTTT. Its protein is CASSLNGGANTGELFF.

J is TRBJ2-7 and V is TRBV4-3; D is perhaps TRBD1 (6 bases). Germline CDR1 reads LGHNA; CDR2 reads YSLEER. The length of the CDR3 is 13 residues. V lost 2 bases and J 5 bases, leaving 10 bases between the germline ends. This CDR3 is CASSQRYRDEQYF. CDR3 in DNA: TGCGCCAGCAGCCAAAGATACAGGGACGAGCAGTACTTC.